This T cell receptor (beta chain) was sequenced for a study of cytomegalovirus exposure and HLA in healthy donors. The CDR3 has 12 amino acids. V was shortened by 4 bases and J by 2 bases, with 6 bases between the two germline ends. The germline CDR1 and CDR2 sequences are KGHSH and LQKENI. Overall study findings and caveats: TCR beta chains numbering about 160 were designated cytomegalovirus-associated.

Sequencing used immunoSEQ multiplex PCR; TCRdb keeps in-frame clones, though not all of them. The data show some 260,000 clones, roughly nine tenths seen once. Turning to this clone: Its antigen is unknown.

The sequence came from a man younger than 35 in good health and CMV-seropositive. The chain joins TRBV18 to TRBJ2-7; D perhaps matches TRBD1 (5 bases). The sequencing sample was made of PBMCs. CDR3 in DNA: TGTGCCAGCTCACTGACAGCCTACGAGCAGTACTTC. Its translation is CASSLTAYEQYF.